This passage covers 23 T cell receptor beta chains from one sample sequenced in a study of metastatic and nonmetastatic thyroid tumors. Not a single patient had been given any form of treatment at any point before undergoing thyroid surgery. TCRdb redid the clone calls on the PCR reads using MiXCR. The sample shows about 9,400 clones, around 32% of them seen only once. Sequencing input: adjacent normal tissue. The receptors were gathered from a female donor with papillary thyroid cancer or a benign thyroid nodule (not recorded which). Some clones in this sample may be carry-over from other donors' samples.

The chain combines TRBV7-8 with TRBJ1-5; D is possibly TRBD1 (5 bases). The germline V and J ends were trimmed by 5 bases and 7 bases, with 15 bases remaining between them. This CDR3 region has 14 residues. Germline V gives CDR1 SGHVS, CDR2 FQNEAQ. The CDR3 is CASSPIGGYQPQHF. The CDR3 region has the DNA TGTGCCAGCAGCCCGATTGGGGGGTACCAGCCCCAGCATTTT.

This sequence joins TRBV5-1 and TRBJ2-7; 7 bases align to TRBD2. The CDR3 has 14 amino acids. The V gene's germline CDR1 is SGHRS and CDR2 YFSETQ. The J segment lost 5 bases and the V segment lost 7 bases, leaving 12 bases of the junction unmatched. The CDR3 bases are TGCGCCAGCTGTGAGGGAGGGCCAATGAACGAGCAGTACTTC. It yields the protein CASCEGGPMNEQYF.

The chain is built from TRBV11-2 and TRBJ1-2, with 8 bases that match TRBD1. Germline values: CDR1 SGHAT, CDR2 FQNNGV. The CDR3 sequence is 16 residues long. J gave up 4 bases and V 6 bases, and 13 bases lay outside the gene matches. Here the CDR3 reads CASSGQRTGNSYGYTF. CDR3 DNA: TGTGCCAGCAGTGGACAGAGGACAGGGAACAGCTATGGCTACACCTTC.

The chain has TRBV3-1 and TRBJ2-1, with D maybe TRBD2 (5 bases). V was clipped by 4 bases and J by 8 bases, with 9 bases between them. The germline V gene encodes CDR1 LGHDT and CDR2 YNNKEL (reference sequence). This CDR3 region has 12 residues. In DNA form, the CDR3 reads TGTGCCAGCAGCCGAGGGTATGATGAGCAGTTCTTC. It codes for CASSRGYDEQFF.

This clone came up a few times. This chain links TRBV2 with TRBJ2-3; possibly TRBD1 or TRBD2 for D (5 bases each). From germline, CDR1 is SNHLY and CDR2 FYNNEI. The CDR3 consists of 14 residues. V was shortened by 6 bases and J by 2 bases, with 12 bases between the two germline ends. This CDR3 is CASRGRGVTDTQYF. The CDR3 DNA is TGTGCCAGCAGAGGGAGAGGGGTCACAGATACGCAGTATTTT.

The chain employs TRBV2 and TRBJ2-2; tentative D call: TRBD2 (6 bases). Germline-derived CDR1 and CDR2 are SNHLY and FYNNEI. Trimming left V 4 bases short and J 4 bases short, with 13 bases between. CDR3 size: 15 residues. The CDR3 sequence is CASSGLGASTGELFF. In nucleotides, the CDR3 is TGTGCCAGCAGTGGACTAGGGGCCTCCACCGGGGAGCTGTTTTTT.

This clone was counted only a few times. The chain joins TRBV12-3 or TRBV12-4 to TRBJ1-6, with D possibly TRBD1 on 5 matching bases. The CDR3 length is 15 residues. The ends were cut back, 0 bases at V and 7 bases at J, with 10 bases in the middle. CDR3 nucleotides: TGTGCCAGCAGTTTAGCGCTTGGGGGGAATTCACCCCTCCACTTT. The encoded protein is CASSLALGGNSPLHF.

The chain uses TRBV9 and TRBJ1-1, with D uncertain. This CDR3 has 14 amino acids. V was pared by 0 bases and J by 6 bases, with 12 bases between. The germline gives CDR1 SGDLS, CDR2 YYNGEE. The CDR3 DNA follows: TGTGCCAGCAGCGTAGGAGTAGTTACGGCTGAAGCTTTCTTT. Its protein product is CASSVGVVTAEAFF.

This clone ranks as large. Other nucleotide sequences in the sample specify the same CDR3. The V gene is TRBV28, the J gene TRBJ2-7; perhaps TRBD1 as D (5 bases). The length of the CDR3 is 12 residues. The germline V gene encodes CDR1 MDHEN and CDR2 SYDVKM. V was trimmed by 6 bases and J by 4 bases, leaving 10 bases between them. The CDR3 reads CASRLTVYEQYF. The CDR3 DNA is TGTGCCAGCAGGCTGACAGTTTACGAGCAGTACTTC.

Within the sample, this clone is medium-sized (0.01 to 0.1%). CDR3 DNA: TGTGCCATCAGTGATTGGGTGGGGACTAATGAAAAACTGTTTTTT. Its protein product is CAISDWVGTNEKLFF. The genes are TRBV10-3 and TRBJ1-4; no firm D call. V gave up 3 bases and J gave up 2 bases, with 10 bases separating them. This CDR3 spans 15 amino acids. Germline values: CDR1 ENHRY, CDR2 SYGVKD.

This chain connects TRBV9 to TRBJ2-7, with D perhaps TRBD1 (6 bases). Trimming shortened V by 4 bases and J by 5 bases, and 16 bases separated the two germline ends. Germline V gene sequence: CDR1 SGDLS, CDR2 YYNGEE. The CDR3 consists of 14 residues. CDR3 DNA sequence: TGTGCCAGCAGCCTCAGGACAGATTACAACGAGCAGTACTTC. Its protein product is CASSLRTDYNEQYF.

The chain links TRBV30 to TRBJ1-1; D uncertain. The CDR3 spans 13 residues. Trimming stripped 3 bases from V and 6 bases from J, with 14 bases between. Germline V gives CDR1 GTSNPN, CDR2 SVGIG (reference sequence). CDR3 sequence: CAWSARVDPEAFF. CDR3 DNA sequence: TGTGCCTGGAGCGCCCGGGTAGATCCTGAAGCTTTCTTT. Full variable domain (missing parts from reference TRBV30 and TRBJ1-1): SQTIHQWPATLVQPVGSPLSLECTVEGTSNPNLYWYRQAAGRGLQLLFYSVGIGQISSEVPQNLSASRPQDRQFILSSKKLLLSDSGFYLCAWSARVDPEAFFGQGTRLTVV.

This clone turned up a few times. V and J are TRBV2 and TRBJ2-7, with 13 bases that match TRBD2. Per the germline V gene, CDR1 is SNHLY and CDR2 is FYNNEI. V trimming: 6 bases; J trimming: 2 bases; junction bases outside the gene matches: 4. CDR3 length: 15 residues. The CDR3 protein is CASRPGLAGAYEQYF. The CDR3 DNA reads as TGTGCCAGCAGACCCGGACTAGCGGGAGCCTACGAGCAGTACTTC.

The chain carries TRBV27 and TRBJ2-7; 13 bases fit TRBD2. The J segment lost 1 base and the V segment lost 6 bases, leaving 6 bases of the junction unmatched. Looked up from germline, CDR1 is MNHEY and CDR2 is SMNVEV (reference sequence). The CDR3 sequence is 16 residues long. The CDR3 loop is CASRGLAGVKSYEQYF. The CDR3 DNA follows: TGTGCCAGCAGAGGACTAGCGGGAGTAAAATCCTACGAGCAGTACTTC.

The chain combines TRBV11-2 with TRBJ2-7, with 10 bases lining up with TRBD2. With 5 bases clipped from V and 5 bases from J, the junction kept 21 bases outside the gene matches. The CDR3 sequence is 19 residues long. In germline, CDR1 is SGHAT, CDR2 FQNNGV. The CDR3 nucleotides read TGTGCCAGCAGCAGTGCCGGGACAGGTTTTCGTCTAGCGGGGGACGAGCAGTACTTC. As protein: CASSSAGTGFRLAGDEQYF. The complete variable domain, with remaining parts taken from reference TRBV11-2 and TRBJ2-7, reads EAGVAQSPRYKIIEKRQSVAFWCNPISGHATLYWYQQILGQGPKLLIQFQNNGVVDDSQLPKDRFSAERLKGVDSTLKIQPAKLEDSAVYLCASSSAGTGFRLAGDEQYFGPGTRLTVT.

The chain couples TRBV5-1 to TRBJ2-1; D is uncertain. This CDR3 is 14 amino acids long. Germline V gene sequence: CDR1 SGHRS, CDR2 YFSETQ. V was shortened by 3 bases and J by 1 base, with 8 bases between the two germline ends. Written as DNA, the CDR3 is TGCGCCAGCAGCTCAGCTAGTTCCTACAATGAGCAGTTCTTC. Its protein is CASSSASSYNEQFF.

The chain joins TRBV20-1 to TRBJ1-5, with D maybe TRBD1 (5 bases). This CDR3 is 14 amino acids long. The V gene's germline CDR1 is DFQATT and CDR2 SNEGSKA (reference sequence). V was shortened by 4 bases and J by 6 bases, with 16 bases between the two germline ends. This CDR3 is CSATTTDPIQPQHF. CDR3 sequence (DNA): TGCAGTGCTACCACGACAGACCCAATTCAGCCCCAGCATTTT.

A word on this clone: One end of the junction varies from germline; a read error may be responsible. V is TRBV5-1 and J is TRBJ2-6; D perhaps matches TRBD2 (7 bases). This CDR3 contains 16 residues. CDR1 and CDR2 from the germline V gene are SGHRS and YFSETQ. Here the CDR3 DNA reads TGCGCCAGCAGCTTGGGGCAGGAGGCGGGGGACAACGTCCTGAATTTC. It specifies CASSLGQEAGDNVLNF. The complete variable domain, with remaining parts taken from reference TRBV5-1 and TRBJ2-6, reads KAGVTQTPRYLIKTRGQQVTLSCSPISGHRSVSWYQQTPGQGLQFLFEYFSETQRNKGNFPGRFSGRQFSNSRSEMNVSTLELGDSALYLCASSLGQEAGDNVLNFGAGSRLTVL.

A remark on this clone: Mismatch with germline at one junction end may stem from a read error. The V and J genes are TRBV20-1 and TRBJ2-1; the D gene is possibly TRBD2 (5 bases). CDR1 and CDR2 (germline): DFQATT, SNEGSKA (reference sequence). The CDR3 contains 19 residues. CDR3 DNA sequence: TGCAGTGCTAGACCCCCAGCGTGGTGCGGTCGGGGATCCTTCAATGAGCAGTTCTTC. Protein product: CSARPPAWCGRGSFNEQFF.

The V call is TRBV11-2, the J call TRBJ2-5, with 7 bases fitting TRBD1. V was pared by 8 bases and J by 2 bases, with 2 bases of the junction left unmatched. Germline V lookup: CDR1 SGHAT, CDR2 FQNNGV. CDR3 length equals 12 residues. The CDR3, as DNA: TGTGCCAGCTCGGGACAGCAAGAGACCCAGTACTTC. Its translation: CASSGQQETQYF.

This clone is categorized as medium-sized. The V call is TRBV4-2, the J call TRBJ1-3; D is possibly TRBD1 (5 bases). Trimming left V 4 bases short and J 0 bases short, with 13 bases between. CDR1 is LGHNA and CDR2 is YNFKEQ in the germline V gene. This CDR3 has 16 residues. CDR3 DNA sequence: TGTGCCAGCAGCCCGCTCGGGGACTCCTCTGGAAACACCATATATTTT. Translating gives CASSPLGDSSGNTIYF.

The chain employs TRBV6-1 and TRBJ2-7; D gene uncertain. The V gene lost 8 bases and the J gene lost 6 bases, with 17 bases spanning the gap. Germline assignment: CDR1 MNHNS and CDR2 SASEGT. The CDR3 runs to 13 residues. The CDR3 nucleotides read TGTGCCAGCGGATGGTGGATAGATGGCGAGCAGTACTTC. It translates to CASGWWIDGEQYF.

Regarding this clone: Because the CDR3's place on the DNA is in doubt, the DNA is left out and the CDR3 is given as listed by TCRdb. The V gene is TRBV2, the J gene TRBJ2-7. Germline values: CDR1 SNHLY, CDR2 FYNNEI. Including both end residues, the CDR3 is 15 amino acids long. CDR3 in amino acids: CASSDRFLGMGEQYF.